Described below is a single T cell receptor beta chain sequence and its context. Its target is unknown. CDR1 and CDR2 (germline): MNHEY, SVGEGT. The CDR3 covers 17 residues. J gave up 2 bases and V 2 bases, and 9 bases lay outside the gene matches. TCRdb ran MiXCR on the RT-PCR reads and lists one entry per CDR3 protein. The data contain hundreds of thousands of distinct CDR3 sequences, about a sixth of them singletons. The data derive from a study of response to subunit inactivated influenza vaccine. Study results and limitations: After each seasonal influenza vaccination, few new T cells are recruited, the authors suggested.

This sequence was found in a man aged 45-65 years who received an inactivated influenza vaccine. Material: PBMCs from blood, obtained about 12 days after vaccination. The rearrangement links TRBV6-2 or TRBV6-3 to TRBJ2-3; 8 bases are a match to TRBD2. The CDR3, as DNA: TGTGCCAGCAGTTACAGGGGCGGGAGGCGTCCCACAGATACGCAGTATTTT. Its protein product is CASSYRGGRRPTDTQYF.